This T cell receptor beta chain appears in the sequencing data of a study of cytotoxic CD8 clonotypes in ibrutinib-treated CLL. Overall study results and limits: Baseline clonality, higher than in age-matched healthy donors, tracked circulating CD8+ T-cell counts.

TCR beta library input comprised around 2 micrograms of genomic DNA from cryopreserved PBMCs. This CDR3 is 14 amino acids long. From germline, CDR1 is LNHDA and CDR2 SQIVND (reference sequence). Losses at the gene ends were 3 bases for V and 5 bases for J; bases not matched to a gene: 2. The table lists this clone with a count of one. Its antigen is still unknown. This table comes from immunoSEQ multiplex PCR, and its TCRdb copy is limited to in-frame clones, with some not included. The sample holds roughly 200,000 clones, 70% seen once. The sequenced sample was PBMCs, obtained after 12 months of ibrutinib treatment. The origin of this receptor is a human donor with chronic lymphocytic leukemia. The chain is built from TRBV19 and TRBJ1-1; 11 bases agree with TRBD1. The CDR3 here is CASSMGQGGTEAFF. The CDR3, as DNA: TGTGCCAGTAGTATGGGACAGGGGGGGACTGAAGCTTTCTTT.